The T cell receptor (beta chain) described here comes from a study of breast tumors, draining lymph nodes, adjacent tissues. In its sample, this clonotype was seen many times. The lymph nodes were axillary draining lymph nodes from breast cancer patients. Each CDR3 protein is one row after TCRdb ran MiXCR on the multiplex PCR reads. The sample carries 140,000 to 150,000 distinct CDR3 sequences, approximately 32% recorded once. Sequences were obtained from axillary lymph node tissue. The sequence came from a female donor with breast cancer. Some clones in this sample may be carry-over from other donors' samples.

Here the CDR3 DNA reads TGTGCCAGCAGGAGGGGGTTGGGCGGGGGGACAGATACGCAGTATTTT. Translating it yields CASRRGLGGGTDTQYF. This chain uses TRBV11-2 with TRBJ2-3, with 8 bases aligning to TRBD2. Germline V lookup: CDR1 SGHAT, CDR2 FQNNGV. The junction had 11 bases not matched to a gene; V was cut back by 6 bases and J by 3 bases. CDR3 length: 16 residues. The whole variable domain, remainder taken from reference TRBV11-2 and TRBJ2-3, is EAGVAQSPRYKIIEKRQSVAFWCNPISGHATLYWYQQILGQGPKLLIQFQNNGVVDDSQLPKDRFSAERLKGVDSTLKIQPAKLEDSAVYLCASRRGLGGGTDTQYFGPGTRLTVL.